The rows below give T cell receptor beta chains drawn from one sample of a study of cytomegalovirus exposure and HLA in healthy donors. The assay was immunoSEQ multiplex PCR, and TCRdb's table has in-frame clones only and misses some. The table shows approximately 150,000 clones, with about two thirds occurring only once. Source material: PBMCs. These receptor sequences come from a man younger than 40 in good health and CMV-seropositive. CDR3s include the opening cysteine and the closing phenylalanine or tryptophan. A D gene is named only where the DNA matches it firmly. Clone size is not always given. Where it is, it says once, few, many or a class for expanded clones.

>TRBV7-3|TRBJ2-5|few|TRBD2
CASSPLAGEETQYF
TGTGCCAGCAGCCCCCTTGCGGGAGAAGAGACCCAGTACTTC
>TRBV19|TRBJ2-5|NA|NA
CASSIVAGSSETQYF
TGTGCCAGTAGTATAGTGGCAGGCTCGAGTGAGACCCAGTACTTC
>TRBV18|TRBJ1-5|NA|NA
CASSRGRGEQPQHF
TGTGCCAGCTCCCGGGGCAGGGGTGAACAGCCCCAGCATTTT
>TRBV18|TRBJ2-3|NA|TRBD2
CASSPGLATDTQYF
TGTGCCAGCTCACCTGGACTAGCAACAGATACGCAGTATTTT
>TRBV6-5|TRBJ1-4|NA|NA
CASSALLGGKLFF
TGTGCCAGCAGCGCCCTTTTAGGCGGAAAACTGTTTTTT
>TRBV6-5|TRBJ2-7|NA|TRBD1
CASSYDRGTYEQYF
TGTGCCAGCAGTTACGACAGGGGTACCTACGAGCAGTACTTC
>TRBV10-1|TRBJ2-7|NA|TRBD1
CASSGSGTVPYEQYF
TGCGCCAGCAGCGGTTCAGGGACAGTTCCCTACGAGCAGTACTTC
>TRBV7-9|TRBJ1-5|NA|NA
CASSNTQVSNQPQHF
TGTGCCAGCTCAAACACACAGGTTAGCAATCAGCCCCAGCATTTT
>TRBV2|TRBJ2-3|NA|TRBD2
CASSPGLAGGWADTQYF
TGTGCCAGCAGCCCCGGACTAGCGGGAGGATGGGCAGATACGCAGTATTTT
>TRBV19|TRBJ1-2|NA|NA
CASSMGRDYGYTF
TGTGCCAGTAGTATGGGCCGAGATTATGGCTACACCTTC
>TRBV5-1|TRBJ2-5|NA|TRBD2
CASGNTAGVETQYF
TGCGCCAGCGGGAACACAGCGGGAGTAGAGACCCAGTACTTC
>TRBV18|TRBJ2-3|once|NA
CASSPPNLADTQYF
TGTGCCAGCTCACCACCGAACCTAGCAGATACGCAGTATTTT
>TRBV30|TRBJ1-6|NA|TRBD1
CAWSGGQGNSPLHF
TGTGCCTGGAGTGGCGGACAGGGGAATTCACCCCTCCACTTT
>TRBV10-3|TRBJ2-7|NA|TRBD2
CAISEAGRGRIAGGQYF
TGTGCCATCAGTGAAGCGGGCAGGGGGCGCATAGCGGGAGGGCAGTACTTC
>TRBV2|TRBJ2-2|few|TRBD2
CASRSTSGTNTGELFF
TGTGCCAGCAGATCCACTAGCGGGACAAACACCGGGGAGCTGTTTTTT
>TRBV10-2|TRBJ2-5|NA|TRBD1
CASAQGAGWETQYF
TGCGCCAGCGCCCAGGGGGCGGGTTGGGAGACCCAGTACTTC
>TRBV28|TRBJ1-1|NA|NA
CASSLQSTGEAFF
TGTGCCAGCAGTCTGCAATCCACAGGGGAAGCTTTCTTT
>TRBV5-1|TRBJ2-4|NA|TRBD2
CASSLGPASGSRIGKNIQYF
TGCGCCAGCAGCTTGGGACCAGCTAGCGGGAGTCGAATTGGCAAAAACATTCAGTACTTC
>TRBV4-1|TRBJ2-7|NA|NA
CASSQEGSRTYPYEQYF
TGCGCCAGCAGCCAAGAAGGGTCAAGGACTTACCCCTACGAGCAGTACTTC
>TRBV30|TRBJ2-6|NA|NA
CAWSVSGTGANVLTF
TGTGCCTGGAGTGTATCAGGGACTGGGGCCAACGTCCTGACTTTC
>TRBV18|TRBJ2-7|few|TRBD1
CASSPTGGTYEQYF
TGTGCCAGCTCACCAACAGGGGGAACCTACGAGCAGTACTTC
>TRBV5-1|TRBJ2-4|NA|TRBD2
CASNPSGQDKNIQYF
TGCGCCAGCAACCCTAGCGGCCAAGATAAAAACATTCAGTACTTC
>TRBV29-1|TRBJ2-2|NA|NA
CSVGLAPVTGELFF
TGCAGCGTTGGGCTAGCCCCAGTTACCGGGGAGCTGTTTTTT
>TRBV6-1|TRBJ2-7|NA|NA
CASREWKAGSTMDEQYF
TGTGCCAGCAGGGAATGGAAGGCAGGGTCCACAATGGACGAGCAGTACTTC
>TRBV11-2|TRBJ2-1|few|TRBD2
CASSPIRLAAYNEQFF
TGTGCCAGCAGCCCTATCAGGCTAGCGGCCTACAATGAGCAGTTCTTC
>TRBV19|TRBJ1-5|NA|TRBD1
CASSIDRGDNQPQHF
TGTGCCAGTAGTATCGACAGGGGTGACAATCAGCCCCAGCATTTT
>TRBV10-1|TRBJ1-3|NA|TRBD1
CASSRTGDSGNTIYF
TGCGCCAGCAGCCGGACAGGAGACTCTGGAAACACCATATATTTT
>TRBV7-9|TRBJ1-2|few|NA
CASSQNRAPLYGYTF
TGTGCCAGCAGCCAAAACAGGGCCCCTCTTTATGGCTACACCTTC
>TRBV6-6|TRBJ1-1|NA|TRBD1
CASSRDRASEAFF
TGTGCCAGCAGCCGGGACAGGGCCTCTGAAGCTTTCTTT
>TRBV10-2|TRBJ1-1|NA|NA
CASSLHAETEAFF
TGCGCCAGCAGCTTACACGCGGAGACTGAAGCTTTCTTT
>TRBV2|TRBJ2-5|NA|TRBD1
CASKMTGGIQETQYF
TGTGCCAGCAAAATGACAGGGGGCATTCAAGAGACCCAGTACTTC
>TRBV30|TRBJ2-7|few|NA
CAWSVRGSPGPKVGYEQYF
TGTGCCTGGAGTGTTAGGGGGAGCCCGGGTCCAAAAGTCGGCTACGAGCAGTACTTC
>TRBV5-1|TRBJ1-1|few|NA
CASSPGEFMNTEAFF
TGCGCCAGCAGCCCGGGAGAGTTCATGAACACTGAAGCTTTCTTT
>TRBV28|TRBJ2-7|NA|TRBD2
CASSPRTLGLTYEQYF
TGTGCCAGCAGTCCTCGCACTCTGGGACTAACGTACGAGCAGTACTTC
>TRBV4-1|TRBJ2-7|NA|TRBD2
CASSQRGLADSYEQYF
TGCGCCAGCAGCCAACGGGGACTAGCGGATTCCTACGAGCAGTACTTC
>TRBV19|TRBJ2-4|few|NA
CASSTRQDGMGNIQYF
TGTGCCAGTAGTACCCGACAGGACGGGATGGGAAACATTCAGTACTTC
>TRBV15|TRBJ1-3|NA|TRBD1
CATSLDRAGNTIYF
TGTGCCACCAGCCTTGACAGGGCGGGAAACACCATATATTTT
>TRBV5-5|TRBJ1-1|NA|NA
CASSFRTANTEAFF
TGTGCCAGCAGCTTTCGGACAGCTAACACTGAAGCTTTCTTT
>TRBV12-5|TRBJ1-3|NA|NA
CASGLGAGLSGNTIYF
TGTGCTAGTGGTTTGGGGGCCGGTCTCTCTGGAAACACCATATATTTT
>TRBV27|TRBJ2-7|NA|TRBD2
CASSAGVTYEQYF
TGTGCCAGCTCTGCGGGAGTCACCTACGAGCAGTACTTC
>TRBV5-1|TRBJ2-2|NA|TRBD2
CASSLFSSGRITGELFF
TGCGCCAGCAGCTTGTTTTCTAGCGGGAGGATCACCGGGGAGCTGTTTTTT
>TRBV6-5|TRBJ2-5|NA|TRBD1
CASSLVTGATQETQYF
TGTGCCAGCAGTTTGGTTACAGGGGCTACCCAAGAGACCCAGTACTTC
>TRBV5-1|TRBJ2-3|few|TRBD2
CASRSLAGATDTQYF
TGCGCCAGCAGGTCTCTAGCGGGGGCCACAGATACGCAGTATTTT
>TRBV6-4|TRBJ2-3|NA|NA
CASSEGPGWDTQYF
TGTGCCAGCAGTGAAGGCCCAGGGTGGGATACGCAGTATTTT